These 32 T cell receptor beta chains share one sample of origin, sequenced in a study of Ad26.COV2.S vaccination and SARS-CoV-2 variants. Treatment defined: around 19 received Ad26.COV2.S at low or high dose, single or two shots; about 5 received placebo; per-sample allocation not given. The samples date from day 63 after the first vaccine or placebo injection. Only in-frame clones appear in the TCRdb table, and some are missing; sequencing was by immunoSEQ multiplex PCR. Of almost 400,000 clones in the sample, 75% to 90% were seen once. The sequencing used peripheral blood, collected in a trial of Ad26.COV2.S vaccine versus placebo. The receptors here all came from a person between 18 and 65 years old who received the Ad26.COV2.S COVID-19 vaccine or a placebo.

CDR3 bases: TGTGCCAGCAGCTGGGGCTCTCCAAGCTCCTACAATGAGCAGTTCTTC. Amino acid sequence: CASSWGSPSSYNEQFF. The genes are TRBV5-4 and TRBJ2-1, with D possibly matching TRBD1 (5 bases). The CDR3 has 16 amino acids. Germline V gene data show CDR1 as SGHNT and CDR2 as YYREEE (reference sequence). V lost 3 bases to trimming and J lost 0 bases, with 13 bases between them.

A remark on this clone: Different DNA sequences within this sample yield the same CDR3. The gene calls are TRBV28 and TRBJ2-7; maybe TRBD1 (5 bases). Trimming removed 6 bases from V and 3 bases from J, with 9 bases in between. Germline V lookup: CDR1 MDHEN, CDR2 SYDVKM. The CDR3 has 12 amino acids. DNA for the CDR3: TGTGCCAGCAGCCCAGACAGCTACGAGCAGTACTTC. Protein product: CASSPDSYEQYF.

The chain has TRBV4-1 and TRBJ2-7, with 7 positions matching TRBD1. This CDR3 comprises 18 residues. J gave up 5 bases and V 0 bases, and 16 bases lay outside the gene matches. Germline V gene lookup returns CDR1 MGHRA and CDR2 YSYEKL. The CDR3 DNA sequence: TGCGCCAGCAGCCAAGATCGAGGGCCGGCCAGGGGGTTAAACGAGCAGTACTTC. Amino acid sequence: CASSQDRGPARGLNEQYF.

The DNA for the CDR3 is TGCAGTGCAGCCACTCCGGAGACCCAGTACTTC. Its translation is CSAATPETQYF. This sequence joins TRBV20-1 and TRBJ2-5; D gene uncertain. V lost 6 bases and J 5 bases, leaving 10 bases between the germline ends. Germline V gene data show CDR1 as DFQATT and CDR2 as SNEGSKA (reference sequence). This CDR3 is 11 amino acids long.

This chain links TRBV5-1 with TRBJ2-3, with D possibly matching TRBD2 (5 bases). The V gene lost 2 bases and the J gene lost 8 bases, with 21 bases spanning the gap. The CDR3 extends over 16 amino acids. Germline V gives CDR1 SGHRS, CDR2 YFSETQ. The CDR3 spells CASSFGLLQDHGTQYF. CDR3 nucleotide sequence: TGCGCCAGCAGCTTCGGACTCCTCCAGGACCACGGTACGCAGTATTTT.

The rearrangement links TRBV27 to TRBJ2-2; TRBD1 is a possible D gene (6 bases). V gave up 2 bases and J gave up 8 bases, with 18 bases separating them. The CDR3 covers 16 residues. CDR1 is MNHEY, CDR2 SMNVEV, per germline (reference sequence). DNA of the CDR3: TGTGCCAGCAGTTTAAAGGGGGAAAGTTTGGGTGGGGAGCTGTTTTTT. Translation gives CASSLKGESLGGELFF.

The rearrangement links TRBV9 to TRBJ2-1; 13 bases agree with TRBD2. The CDR3 consists of 18 residues. Germline V CDR1 and CDR2: SGDLS, YYNGEE. Unmatched junction bases numbered 14, after V lost 4 bases and J lost 7 bases. The CDR3 nucleotides read TGTGCCAGCAGCACTCGACTAGCGGGAGGTGGGGATTTGAATGAGCAGTTCTTC. Amino acid sequence: CASSTRLAGGGDLNEQFF.

J is TRBJ1-2 and V is TRBV27; TRBD1 aligns across 9 bases. The ends lost 7 bases at V and 5 bases at J; junction bases unmatched: 14. The CDR3 runs 16 residues. The germline V gene encodes CDR1 MNHEY and CDR2 SMNVEV (reference sequence). CDR3 sequence reads: CASTLRRGTGLYGYTF. For the CDR3, the DNA is TGTGCCAGCACCCTTCGCCGTGGGACAGGGCTTTATGGCTACACCTTC.

The chain links TRBV19 to TRBJ2-1; D is undetermined. The germline gives CDR1 LNHDA, CDR2 SQIVND (reference sequence). V lost 5 bases to trimming and J lost 2 bases, with 19 bases between them. The CDR3 length is 17 residues. The CDR3 region is CASSLSRNGNPYNEQFF. The CDR3 DNA reads TGTGCCAGTAGTCTGTCCCGGAACGGCAACCCCTACAATGAGCAGTTCTTC.

The J gene is TRBJ2-3, the V gene TRBV11-3; 11 bases fit TRBD2. J lost 1 base, V lost 5 bases, and 2 bases had no gene match. The CDR3 covers 15 residues. Germline V lookup: CDR1 SGHNT, CDR2 YENEEA. The CDR3 region is CASSPGLAGTDTQYF. CDR3 nucleotide sequence: TGTGCCAGCAGCCCGGGACTAGCGGGCACAGATACGCAGTATTTT.

The gene calls are TRBV5-1 and TRBJ1-5; tentatively, D is TRBD1 (6 bases). V was trimmed by 0 bases and J by 7 bases, leaving 14 bases between them. Germline CDR1 is SGHRS and CDR2 is YFSETQ. This CDR3 has 15 residues. The CDR3 DNA reads TGCGCCAGCAGCTTGGGTCCAGGGGAGGACCAGCCCCAGCATTTT. This codes for CASSLGPGEDQPQHF.

The chain couples TRBV24-1 to TRBJ2-3; D gene uncertain. Trimming removed 5 bases from V and 3 bases from J, with 8 bases in between. Germline V gene lookup returns CDR1 KGHDR and CDR2 SFDVKD. This CDR3 region has 13 residues. The CDR3 here is CATSGAETDTQYF. Written as DNA, the CDR3 is TGTGCCACCAGTGGGGCGGAGACAGATACGCAGTATTTT.

This clone was counted a few times. V and J are TRBV6-5 and TRBJ2-7; D is ambiguous. Germline V gene data show CDR1 as MNHEY and CDR2 as SVGAGI. The CDR3 is 15 amino acids. Trimming removed 0 bases from V and 7 bases from J, with 16 bases in between. The DNA of the CDR3 is TGTGCCAGCAGTTACTCGACGGTGGGGTTGAGGGAGCAGTACTTC. Translated: CASSYSTVGLREQYF.

This chain links TRBV12-3 or TRBV12-4 with TRBJ2-7; TRBD2 matches at 12 bases. V gave up 6 bases and J gave up 5 bases; unmatched junction bases: 2. The CDR3 length is 13 residues. The CDR3 here is CASRLAGGDEQYF. CDR3 DNA: TGTGCCAGCAGACTAGCGGGAGGAGACGAGCAGTACTTC.

This chain uses TRBV7-9 with TRBJ1-5, with 10 nucleotides matching TRBD1. This CDR3 is built from 17 residues. CDR1 is SEHNR, CDR2 FQNEAQ, per germline (reference sequence). Losses at the gene ends were 5 bases for V and 4 bases for J; bases not matched to a gene: 11. The CDR3 bases are TGTGCCAGCAGCAAATCAGGGACAGGGGAGAGGAATCAGCCCCAGCATTTT. Encoded protein: CASSKSGTGERNQPQHF.

The chain employs TRBV4-2 and TRBJ2-7; D may match TRBD1 or TRBD2 (5 bases each). CDR3 length: 13 residues. V shed 4 bases and J shed 1 base, with 8 bases lying between them. CDR1 and CDR2 (germline): LGHNA, YNFKEQ. Here the CDR3 DNA reads TGTGCCAGCAGCCCGGGACCTTCCTACGAGCAGTACTTC. Amino acid sequence: CASSPGPSYEQYF.

The chain is built from TRBV18 and TRBJ1-2, with D uncertain. CDR1 and CDR2 from the germline V gene are KGHSH and LQKENI. CDR3 length: 15 amino acids. V shed 0 bases and J shed 4 bases, with 12 bases lying between them. Written as DNA, the CDR3 is TGTGCCAGCTCACCACCGTTAAGCGGACCCTATGGCTACACCTTC. Its translation is CASSPPLSGPYGYTF.

The rearrangement links TRBV27 to TRBJ2-1; 7 nucleotides match TRBD2. Germline trimming cut 5 bases from V and 4 bases from J; bases unmatched to any gene: 14. There are 17 residues in the CDR3. CDR1 is MNHEY, CDR2 SMNVEV, per germline (reference sequence). The CDR3 coding sequence is TGTGCCAGCAGTATAACTAGCGACCCACCCATTTACAATGAGCAGTTCTTC. Translating gives CASSITSDPPIYNEQFF.

This clone was found once. This CDR3 reads CASSFRDSAWGRQETQYF. The CDR3 DNA reads TGTGCCAGCAGCTTCCGGGACTCAGCCTGGGGCCGCCAAGAGACCCAGTACTTC. This chain joins TRBV5-6 and TRBJ2-5, with a tentative D call TRBD2 (6 bases). The CDR3 is 18 residues long. The V gene lost 2 bases and the J gene lost 1 base, with 21 bases spanning the gap. Germline values: CDR1 SGHDT, CDR2 YYEEEE.

The chain has TRBV30 and TRBJ1-5; TRBD1 matches 12 bases. Germline CDR1 reads GTSNPN; CDR2 reads SVGIG (reference sequence). The CDR3 covers 15 residues. J gave up 7 bases and V 0 bases, and 4 bases lay outside the gene matches. The CDR3: CAWSVMGQGAQPQHF. The CDR3, as DNA: TGTGCCTGGAGTGTAATGGGACAGGGGGCACAGCCCCAGCATTTT.

The chain carries TRBV5-5 and TRBJ2-2, with no clear D. V was pared by 0 bases and J by 3 bases, with 6 bases between. The CDR3 is made up of 14 amino acids. In germline, CDR1 is SGHKS, CDR2 YYEKEE (reference sequence). The CDR3 reads CASSLEGYTGELFF. In nucleotides, the CDR3 is TGTGCCAGCAGCTTGGAGGGATACACCGGGGAGCTGTTTTTT.

A word on this clone: Other DNA sequences in the same sample also yield this CDR3. The gene calls are TRBV18 and TRBJ2-2, with a possible D match to TRBD1 (5 bases). The CDR3 consists of 15 residues. Germline CDR1 is KGHSH and CDR2 is LQKENI. Trimming shortened V by 3 bases and J by 4 bases, and 12 bases separated the two germline ends. This CDR3 is CASSPSRVGTGELFF. The CDR3 DNA reads TGTGCCAGCTCACCTAGCAGGGTCGGCACCGGGGAGCTGTTTTTT.

The V gene is TRBV30, the J gene TRBJ2-2; D possibly uses TRBD1 or TRBD2 (5 bases each). Trimming stripped 3 bases from V and 8 bases from J, with 16 bases between. The CDR3 loop spans 14 amino acids. Germline loops: CDR1 GTSNPN, CDR2 SVGIG (reference sequence). The chain's CDR3 is CAWRNRGIRGELFF. In nucleotides, the CDR3 is TGTGCCTGGAGGAACCGGGGCATTCGGGGGGAGCTGTTTTTT.

The rearrangement links TRBV24-1 to TRBJ2-2; 10 nucleotides match TRBD2. After removal of 9 bases from V and 6 bases from J, the junction contained 6 bases not matched to a gene. Germline V CDR1 and CDR2: KGHDR, SFDVKD. The CDR3 has 14 residues. For the CDR3, the DNA is TGTGCCACCCCCGGGACTAGCGAGCCCGGGGAGCTGTTTTTT. It yields the protein CATPGTSEPGELFF.

The rearrangement uses TRBV15 and TRBJ1-1; no clear D gene. Germline CDR1 and CDR2: LNHNV and YYDKDF (reference sequence). The germline V and J ends were trimmed by 0 bases and 1 base, with 6 bases remaining between them. The CDR3 sequence is 14 residues long. The CDR3 DNA reads as TGTGCCACCAGCAGAGATCCCGGGAACACTGAAGCTTTCTTT. It translates to CATSRDPGNTEAFF. Complete variable domain (other parts from reference TRBV15 and TRBJ1-1): DAMVIQNPRYQVTQFGKPVTLSCSQTLNHNVMYWYQQKSSQAPKLLFHYYDKDFNNEADTPDNFQSRRPNTSFCFLDIRSPGLGDTAMYLCATSRDPGNTEAFFGQGTRLTVV.

V usage is TRBV6-5 and J usage is TRBJ1-5; D uncertain. From germline, CDR1 is MNHEY and CDR2 SVGAGI. The CDR3 covers 13 residues. V lost 5 bases, J lost 4 bases, and 9 bases lay in between. The DNA of the CDR3 is TGTGCCAGCAGTCCGGAGAGAAATCAGCCCCAGCATTTT. This sequence encodes CASSPERNQPQHF.

V and J are TRBV27 and TRBJ2-1, with D possibly TRBD1 on 6 matching bases. The V end lost 5 bases, the J end lost 3 bases, and 14 bases lay between the germline ends. This CDR3 contains 15 residues. CDR1 MNHEY and CDR2 SMNVEV come from the germline V gene (reference sequence). The CDR3 sequence: CASSPGQRVYNEQFF. In nucleotides, the CDR3 is TGTGCCAGCAGTCCGGGACAAAGGGTCTACAATGAGCAGTTCTTC.

Concerning this clone itself: At one end, the junction sequence differs from germline, possibly due to a read error. The J gene is TRBJ1-4, the V gene TRBV28; 8 nucleotides agree with TRBD1. The CDR3 has 13 amino acids. Germline-derived CDR1 and CDR2 are MDHEN and SYDVKM. DNA for the CDR3: TGTGCCACCTCGGAGCAGGGGGCCGCCCGGGGAGTTTTT. It encodes CATSEQGAARGVF.

The V and J genes are TRBV5-4 and TRBJ2-1, with 7 positions matching TRBD2. The length of the CDR3 is 13 residues. Trimming cost V 3 bases and J 10 bases; bases outside gene matches: 7. Looked up from germline, CDR1 is SGHNT and CDR2 is YYREEE (reference sequence). CDR3 in DNA: TGTGCCAGCAGCTCGGGACTACAATCCGAGCAGTTCTTC. It encodes CASSSGLQSEQFF. The full variable domain, in which reference TRBV5-4 and TRBJ2-1 provide the parts outside the CDR3, is ETGVTQSPTHLIKTRGQQVTLRCSSQSGHNTVSWYQQALGQGPQFIFQYYREEENGRGNFPPRFSGLQFPNYSSELNVNALELDDSALYLCASSSGLQSEQFFGPGTRLTVL.

This clone was counted between two and nine times. The CDR3 DNA reads TGTGCCAGCTCACCACGACAGTACGACGAGCAGTACTTC. Residues: CASSPRQYDEQYF. The chain carries TRBV18 and TRBJ2-7; D possibly corresponds to TRBD1 (5 bases). Germline V CDR1 and CDR2: KGHSH, LQKENI. The CDR3 spans 13 residues. The V end lost 1 base, the J end lost 5 bases, and 9 bases lay between the germline ends.

The chain recombines TRBV3-1 (or the pseudogene TRBV3-2) with TRBJ1-2; possible D gene TRBD1, 6 bases. Trimming took 4 bases from V and 6 from J, leaving 24 bases between them. The CDR3 length is 17 residues. CDR1 and CDR2 (germline): LGHDT, YNNKEL (reference sequence). The CDR3 here is CASSRVGRGAMGDGYTF. DNA for the CDR3: TGTGCCAGCAGCCGAGTGGGCCGGGGGGCAATGGGCGATGGCTACACCTTC.

This chain joins TRBV9 and TRBJ2-7; D is unclear. The CDR3 is made up of 14 amino acids. Trimming shortened V by 0 bases and J by 0 bases, and 7 bases separated the two germline ends. Germline V gene data show CDR1 as SGDLS and CDR2 as YYNGEE. In nucleotides, the CDR3 is TGTGCCAGCAGCGTAGGAGTCCTCTCCTACGAGCAGTACTTC. This gives the protein CASSVGVLSYEQYF.